This T cell receptor (beta chain) stems from a study of shared clonotypes between healthy human individuals. Study outcomes and limitations: In the sorted subsets, rarefaction showed sequencing was incomplete despite large depth. Across subsets, estimated richness was generally greater for naive than for memory populations.

The germline gives CDR1 LGHNA, CDR2 YSLEER. The CDR3 contains 15 residues. Trimming took off 1 base at V and 3 bases at J, with 13 bases between the two ends. A note on this clone: What it binds is not known. Other DNA sequences of this sample code for an identical CDR3.

Genomic DNA belonging to each subset was distributed in equal measure over several immunoSEQ plates. The data were produced by immunoSEQ multiplex PCR, yet TCRdb's version contains in-frame clones alone and is incomplete. Among around 2,000,000 clones, roughly 91% were seen once, and the ten largest hold roughly 1.7%. CD45RO-negative, CCR7-selected cells formed the naive CD8 fraction, which excluded terminally differentiated effector memory CD45RA+ cells. The V call is TRBV4-3, the J call TRBJ2-7; TRBD1 might be the D (6 bases). The TCR sequence derives from a young man in good health. Some clones in this sample may be carry-over from other donors' samples. Material: naive CD8+ T cells from PBMCs. Written as DNA, the CDR3 is TGCGCCAGCAGCCAAGGTGGGGGCCCTGGCTACGAGCAGTACTTC. Its translation is CASSQGGGPGYEQYF.